This T cell receptor (beta chain) was sequenced during a study of T cell changes during pregnancy in multiple sclerosis. In germline, CDR1 is SGHTA, CDR2 FQGNSA. The CDR3 runs 15 residues. V trimming: 5 bases; J trimming: 5 bases; junction bases outside the gene matches: 11. The table came from immunoSEQ multiplex PCR; TCRdb's copy has only in-frame clones and leaves some out. Of tens of thousands of clones detected, 75% to 95% appear once; the ten largest clones hold around 0.41%. Sample: CD4+ T cells from peripheral blood mononuclear cells, taken in the third trimester of pregnancy. The TCR originated in a female donor with multiple sclerosis, enrolled in a pregnancy study. This rearrangement joins TRBV7-2 to TRBJ1-2, with 7 bases that match TRBD1. CDR3 protein: CASSLRQGLVYGYTF. CDR3 DNA sequence: TGTGCCAGCAGCCTCCGACAGGGTCTAGTTTATGGCTACACCTTC.